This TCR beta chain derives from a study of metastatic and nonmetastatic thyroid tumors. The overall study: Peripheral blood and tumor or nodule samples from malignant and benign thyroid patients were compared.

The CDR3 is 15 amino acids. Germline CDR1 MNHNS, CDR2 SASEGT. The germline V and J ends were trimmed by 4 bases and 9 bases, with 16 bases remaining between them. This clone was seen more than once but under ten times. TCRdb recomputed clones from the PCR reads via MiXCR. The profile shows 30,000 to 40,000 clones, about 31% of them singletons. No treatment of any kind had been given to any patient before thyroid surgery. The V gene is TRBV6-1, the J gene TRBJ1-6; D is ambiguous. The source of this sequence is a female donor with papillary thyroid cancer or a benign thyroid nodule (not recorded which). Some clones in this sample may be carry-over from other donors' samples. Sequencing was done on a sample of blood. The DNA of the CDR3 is TGTGCCAGCAGTGCCGCTGGGATGGAGGCTTCACCCCTCCACTTT. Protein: CASSAAGMEASPLHF.